In this sample, the clone carrying this TCR beta chain is medium-sized. These data are taken from a study of regulatory T cells in long-lasting Graves disease. Time point indicated: newly diagnosed GD, antithyroid drugs for less than 3 months. The TCR library was made from RNA extracted from PBMCs. V lost 5 bases and J 5 bases, leaving 24 bases between the germline ends. The CDR3 is 17 residues long. Germline loops: CDR1 SNHLY, CDR2 FYNNEI. With iRepertoire HTBI primers and Arm-PCR of CDR3 regions, TCR beta libraries were built. TCRdb processed the multiplex PCR reads anew with MiXCR; each CDR3 protein has one entry. The sample has around 250,000 distinct CDR3 sequences; around 21% are singletons.

The sequencing here drew on peripheral blood mononuclear cells (PBMCs), taken at new diagnosis, from a patient treated with antithyroid drugs. The sequence derives from a female donor with Graves disease. The chain links TRBV2 to TRBJ2-5; D is unresolved. The CDR3 DNA is TGTGCCAGCAGTCTATCCTCCAGGCGCCCGACTGGGGAGACCCAGTACTTC. Translated, it gives CASSLSSRRPTGETQYF.